Below, 7 T cell receptor beta chains from the same sample are listed, as sequenced in a study of blood T cell repertoires in COVID-19. Libraries were prepared by immunoSEQ multiplex PCR; TCRdb keeps only in-frame clonotypes and omits some of them. The data contain about 260,000 clones, 85% to 90% of them singletons. Sequencing was performed on peripheral blood. These receptors all come from a middle-aged woman who had recovered from COVID-19.

The chain recombines TRBV5-1 with TRBJ1-2; weak D call: TRBD1 (6 bases). CDR3 size: 14 residues. V shed 4 bases and J shed 4 bases, with 14 bases lying between them. CDR1 is SGHRS, CDR2 YFSETQ, per germline. The CDR3 bases are TGCGCCAGCAGCGTAACGACAGGCCCCTATGGCTACACCTTC. As protein: CASSVTTGPYGYTF.

This clone was recorded once. The rearrangement uses TRBV5-1 and TRBJ1-1; no clear D gene. This CDR3 region has 13 residues. Germline V CDR1 and CDR2: SGHRS, YFSETQ. V was cut by 4 bases and J by 1 base, with 8 bases left in between. Here the CDR3 reads CASSGRENTEAFF. The DNA for the CDR3 is TGCGCCAGCAGCGGACGGGAGAACACTGAAGCTTTCTTT.

The gene calls are TRBV2 and TRBJ1-5; 8 nucleotides agree with TRBD1. Trimming at V came to 8 bases and at J to 5 bases, leaving 5 bases not matched to a gene. The CDR3 runs 13 residues. Germline V gives CDR1 SNHLY, CDR2 FYNNEI. The CDR3 DNA reads TGTGCCAGCTCCGCAGGGGGCGATCAGCCCCAGCATTTT. This translates into CASSAGGDQPQHF.

The chain carries TRBV9 and TRBJ1-4; D may be TRBD1 (6 bases). Germline CDR1 SGDLS, CDR2 YYNGEE. There are 13 residues in the CDR3. V was trimmed by 2 bases and J by 6 bases, leaving 8 bases between them. The chain's CDR3 is CASSVGTYEKLFF. The CDR3 region has the DNA TGTGCCAGCAGCGTCGGGACATATGAAAAACTGTTTTTT.

The V call is TRBV24-1, the J call TRBJ2-1, with TRBD1 matching 9 bases. The V gene end was trimmed by 4 bases and the J gene end by 9 bases; junction bases not matched to a gene: 15. This CDR3 spans 17 amino acids. Germline values: CDR1 KGHDR, CDR2 SFDVKD. CDR3 sequence: CATSEAPRDRVISEQFF. The CDR3 DNA follows: TGTGCCACCAGTGAGGCCCCCCGGGACAGGGTCATCAGTGAGCAGTTCTTC.

The chain has TRBV6-5 and TRBJ2-1, with 11 bases matching TRBD2. After removal of 5 bases from V and 8 bases from J, the junction contained 5 bases not matched to a gene. The germline V gene has CDR1 MNHEY and CDR2 SVGAGI. The CDR3 totals 14 residues. The CDR3 bases are TGTGCCAGCAGTAGGGGACTAGCGGTGGATGAGCAGTTCTTC. Protein product: CASSRGLAVDEQFF.

The CDR3 DNA reads as TGTGCCAGCAGTTGGACAGGGTATCGGACTGAAGCTTTCTTT. Its translation is CASSWTGYRTEAFF. The chain has TRBV6-5 and TRBJ1-1; 8 nucleotides align to TRBD1. Germline V gives CDR1 MNHEY, CDR2 SVGAGI. The CDR3 covers 14 residues. V lost 4 bases to trimming and J lost 5 bases; unmatched junction nucleotides: 6.